The 9 T cell receptor beta chains below were found in one sample sequenced in a study of siplizumab effects on memory and regulatory T cells. Produced via immunoSEQ multiplex PCR; TCRdb's table is partial and in-frame only. In the table there are more than 90,000 clones, roughly 94% of which are singletons. The material sequenced was non-Treg CD4+ T cells sorted from blood. The source is a human donor in good health.

The V call is TRBV6-5, the J call TRBJ2-1; D perhaps matches TRBD1 (6 bases). Germline values: CDR1 MNHEY, CDR2 SVGAGI. Trimming pared 6 bases from V and 7 bases from J, leaving 13 bases between. The CDR3 runs 13 residues. This CDR3 is CASSRDTRNEQFF. Written as DNA, the CDR3 is TGTGCCAGCAGCAGGGACACCCGGAATGAGCAGTTCTTC.

V gene TRBV25-1 combines with J gene TRBJ2-3; D call uncertain. The germline V gene has CDR1 MGHDK and CDR2 SYGVNS. CDR3 length equals 15 residues. V lost 4 bases to trimming and J lost 1 base, with 12 bases between them. The chain's CDR3 is CASSAKASRTDTQYF. Written as DNA, the CDR3 is TGTGCCAGCAGTGCGAAAGCGTCTCGCACAGATACGCAGTATTTT.

As DNA, the CDR3 is TGTGCCAGCAGTGACTCGACTGGGAGGGCTGGCCAGGGTACGCAGTATTTT. This translates into CASSDSTGRAGQGTQYF. The chain employs TRBV6-4 and TRBJ2-3; 7 nucleotides line up with TRBD2. V lost 0 bases to trimming and J lost 8 bases; unmatched junction nucleotides: 14. The germline CDR1 and CDR2 sequences are MRHNA and SNTAGT. There are 17 residues in the CDR3.

V and J are TRBV9 and TRBJ2-1; 14 nucleotides line up with TRBD2. From germline, CDR1 is SGDLS and CDR2 YYNGEE. Trimming took 3 bases from V and 7 from J; bases not matched to a gene: 6. The CDR3 covers 16 residues. This CDR3 reads CASSAGTSGSLNEQFF. The CDR3 region has the DNA TGTGCCAGCAGCGCGGGGACTAGCGGGAGTTTAAATGAGCAGTTCTTC.

V usage is TRBV12-5 and J usage is TRBJ2-1, with TRBD2 matching 7 bases. J lost 1 base, V lost 6 bases, and 21 bases had no gene match. CDR1 and CDR2 from the germline V gene are LGHNT and FRNRAP. The CDR3 is 20 residues long. CDR3 nucleotide sequence: TGTGCTAGTGGAAAATCGCCTTCTAGCGGAAGGCTCTGGTCCTACAATGAGCAGTTCTTC. Translated, it gives CASGKSPSSGRLWSYNEQFF. Full variable domain (missing parts from reference TRBV12-5 and TRBJ2-1): DARVTQTPRHKVTEMGQEVTMRCQPILGHNTVFWYRQTMMQGLELLAYFRNRAPLDDSGMPKDRFSAEMPDATLATLKIQPSEPRDSAVYFCASGKSPSSGRLWSYNEQFFGPGTRLTVL.

V and J are TRBV5-1 and TRBJ1-5; 8 bases line up with TRBD1. CDR1 is SGHRS, CDR2 YFSETQ, per germline. The J segment lost 8 bases and the V segment lost 4 bases, leaving 14 bases of the junction unmatched. This CDR3 has 16 amino acids. The CDR3 coding sequence is TGCGCCAGCAGCCCCTCCGGGACAGGCTCCGGAGAGCCCCAGCATTTT. This gives the protein CASSPSGTGSGEPQHF.

On this clone itself: The junction does not match germline at one end; this may be a read error. V usage is TRBV7-9 and J usage is TRBJ1-4, with D tentatively TRBD1 (5 bases). This CDR3 is 12 amino acids long. Germline lookup yields CDR1 SEHNR and CDR2 FQNEAQ (reference sequence). The CDR3 loop is CASSLEVTGLVF. The CDR3 DNA follows: TGTGCCAGCAGCTTAGAGGTCACAGGCCTGGTTTTT.

V and J are TRBV6-5 and TRBJ2-6, with D possibly TRBD1 on 5 matching bases. V was shortened by 7 bases and J by 2 bases, with 12 bases between the two germline ends. Germline CDR1 MNHEY, CDR2 SVGAGI. The CDR3 is made up of 15 amino acids. The CDR3 here is CASTIAGTGANVLTF. The CDR3 bases are TGTGCCAGCACGATTGCAGGGACTGGGGCCAACGTCCTGACTTTC.

The chain joins TRBV30 to TRBJ1-3; D is unclear. V was clipped by 2 bases and J by 4 bases, with 9 bases between them. The CDR3 is 13 amino acids. CDR1 is GTSNPN and CDR2 is SVGIG in the germline V gene (reference sequence). The DNA of the CDR3 is TGTGCCTGGAGTTGGGTGCAGGGAAACACCATATATTTT. This sequence encodes CAWSWVQGNTIYF.